Listed below are T cell receptor beta chains from one sample, sequenced in a study of breast tumors, draining lymph nodes, adjacent tissues. TCRdb ran MiXCR on the multiplex PCR reads and lists one entry per CDR3 protein. The sample lists 200,000 to 250,000 distinct CDR3 sequences, under 35% occurring once. Sequencing was done on a sample of axillary lymph node tissue. Receptors were obtained from a female donor with breast cancer. Some clones in this sample may be carry-over from other donors' samples. CDR3s include the opening cysteine and the closing phenylalanine or tryptophan. D genes are given only for firm matches. Clone size is shown for a subset of rows, as once, few, many or a class of expanded clone.

clone_size	d_call	v_call	j_call	cdr3_aa	cdr3_nt
NA	TRBD1	TRBV9	TRBJ2-5	CASSARGPETQYF	TGTGCCAGCAGCGCAAGGGGGCCAGAGACCCAGTACTTC
few	NA	TRBV19	TRBJ2-5	CASSTPKGEGTQETQSF	TGTGCCAGTAGTACGCCGAAAGGTGAGGGGACCCAAGAGACCCAGTCCTTC
NA	NA	TRBV25-1	TRBJ2-3	CASVGGVADTQYF	TGTGCCAGCGTTGGTGGGGTAGCGGATACGCAGTATTTT
NA	TRBD2	TRBV29-1	TRBJ2-1	CSTIAGGAYNEQFF	TGCAGCACCATAGCGGGAGGGGCTTACAATGAGCAGTTCTTC
many	NA	TRBV7-2	TRBJ2-6	CASSIDSGANVLTF	TGTGCCAGCAGCATCGACTCTGGGGCCAACGTCCTGACTTTC
many	TRBD2	TRBV5-1	TRBJ2-3	CASSSLAATTDTQYF	TGCGCCAGCAGCTCACTAGCGGCGACCACAGATACGCAGTATTTT
NA	NA	TRBV7-9	TRBJ2-2	CASSFTRELFF	TGTGCCAGCAGCTTTACCAGGGAGCTGTTTTTT
many	NA	TRBV5-8	TRBJ1-2	CASSPVGARGYTF	TGTGCCAGCAGCCCGGTGGGGGCGAGGGGCTACACCTTC
NA	NA	TRBV24-1	TRBJ2-5	CATLQGDRKTQYF	TGTGCCACCTTACAGGGTGATCGAAAGACCCAGTACTTC
many	NA	TRBV7-2	TRBJ2-2	CASSLGAGVTGELFF	TGTGCCAGCAGCTTAGGGGCAGGCGTCACCGGGGAGCTGTTTTTT
NA	NA	TRBV25-1	TRBJ1-2	CASSAPPGYTF	TGTGCCAGCAGTGCCCCCCCCGGCTACACCTTC
NA	TRBD1	TRBV5-4	TRBJ1-6	CASSFGTAKNSPLHF	TGTGCCAGCAGCTTTGGGACAGCGAAGAATTCACCCCTCCACTTT
NA	NA	TRBV6-1	TRBJ2-1	CASSVSGRDNEQFF	TGTGCCAGCAGTGTGTCAGGGCGGGACAATGAGCAGTTCTTC
many	NA	TRBV5-8	TRBJ2-3	CASSFRASAADTQYF	TGTGCCAGCAGCTTCCGGGCTAGCGCCGCAGATACGCAGTATTTT
once	NA	TRBV15	TRBJ1-6	CATSRTADRTHSPLHF	TGTGCCACCAGCAGGACGGCCGACAGGACCCATTCACCCCTCCACTTT
few	TRBD1	TRBV27	TRBJ2-7	CASSRQGPGEQYF	TGTGCCAGCAGCCGACAGGGGCCGGGAGAGCAGTACTTC
many	NA	TRBV20-1	TRBJ2-3	CSAPSGRTDTQYF	TGCAGTGCCCCCAGCGGCCGCACAGATACGCAGTATTTT
NA	NA	TRBV9	TRBJ2-6	CASSDVGSGANVLTF	TGTGCCAGCAGCGACGTTGGGTCTGGGGCCAACGTCCTGACTTTC
few	TRBD2	TRBV20-1	TRBJ2-3	CSASGFAGTTGGADTQYF	TGCAGTGCTAGTGGGTTTGCCGGGACTACCGGGGGGGCTGATACGCAGTATTTT
few	TRBD1	TRBV6-5	TRBJ2-7	CASSHSTGPYEQYF	TGTGCCAGCAGTCACTCGACAGGGCCCTACGAGCAGTACTTC
NA	NA	TRBV28	TRBJ1-2	CATNIGYDGYTF	TGTGCCACCAACATTGGGTACGATGGCTACACCTTC
NA	NA	TRBV3-1	TRBJ2-5	CAPRGRQETQYF	TGTGCCCCGAGGGGGAGGCAAGAGACCCAGTACTTC
many	TRBD1	TRBV5-1	TRBJ1-2	CASSLEQGAFGYTF	TGCGCCAGCAGCTTGGAACAGGGGGCGTTTGGCTACACCTTC
NA	NA	TRBV20-1	TRBJ1-1	CSARRTVSTEAFF	TGCAGTGCTAGAAGGACAGTCTCCACTGAAGCTTTCTTT
NA	TRBD2	TRBV12-3/TRBV12-4	TRBJ2-5	CASRTTSGIAETQYF	TGTGCCAGCAGGACGACTAGCGGAATCGCGGAGACCCAGTACTTC
many	TRBD1	TRBV7-2	TRBJ1-5	CASSMQGGDQPQHF	TGTGCCAGCAGCATGCAGGGGGGCGATCAGCCCCAGCATTTT
few	NA	TRBV6-5	TRBJ2-3	CASSHSGSVIRADTQYF	TGTGCCAGCAGTCACTCGGGTTCTGTTATTCGAGCAGATACGCAGTATTTT
many	NA	TRBV19	TRBJ2-5	CASSSAHQETQYF	TGTGCCAGTAGTTCCGCGCACCAAGAGACCCAGTACTTC
NA	NA	TRBV18	TRBJ2-2	CASSPRKDGELFF	TGTGCCAGCTCACCGCGAAAGGACGGGGAGCTGTTTTTT
many	TRBD1	TRBV19	TRBJ1-6	CASRDRGAYNSPLHF	TGTGCCAGTAGGGACAGGGGCGCTTATAATTCACCCCTCCACTTT
NA	TRBD1	TRBV10-3	TRBJ1-1	CAIRGTGAEAFF	TGTGCCATCAGGGGGACAGGCGCTGAAGCTTTCTTT
many	NA	TRBV12-3/TRBV12-4	TRBJ2-2	CASSLDLPGELFF	TGTGCCAGCAGCCTGGACCTCCCCGGGGAGCTGTTTTTT
many	NA	TRBV5-6	TRBJ1-2	CASSSGPGPLSGYGYTF	TGTGCCAGCAGCTCGGGCCCGGGACCTTTAAGTGGCTATGGCTACACCTTC
many	TRBD1	TRBV7-7	TRBJ2-1	CASSLVGGTGLHEQFF	TGTGCTAGCAGCCTAGTGGGGGGGACAGGGCTCCATGAGCAGTTCTTC
NA	NA	TRBV10-3	TRBJ2-6	CAISTGTGANVLTF	TGTGCCATCAGCACCGGGACTGGGGCCAACGTCCTGACTTTC
many	TRBD1	TRBV9	TRBJ1-3	CASSAWDRIQAGNTIYF	TGTGCCAGCAGCGCCTGGGACAGGATCCAAGCGGGAAACACCATATATTTT